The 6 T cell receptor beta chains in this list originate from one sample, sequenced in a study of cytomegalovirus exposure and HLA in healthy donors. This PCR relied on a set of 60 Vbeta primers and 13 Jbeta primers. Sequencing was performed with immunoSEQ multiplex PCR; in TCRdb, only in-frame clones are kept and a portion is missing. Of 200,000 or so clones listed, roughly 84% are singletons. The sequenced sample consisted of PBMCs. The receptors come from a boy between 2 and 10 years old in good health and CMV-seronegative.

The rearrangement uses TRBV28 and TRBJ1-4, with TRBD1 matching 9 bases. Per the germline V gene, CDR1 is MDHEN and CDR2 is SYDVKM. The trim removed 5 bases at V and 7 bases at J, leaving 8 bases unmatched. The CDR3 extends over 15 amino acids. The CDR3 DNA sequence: TGTGCCAGCAGTACACCGGGACAGGGACCTGAAAAACTGTTTTTT. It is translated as CASSTPGQGPEKLFF.

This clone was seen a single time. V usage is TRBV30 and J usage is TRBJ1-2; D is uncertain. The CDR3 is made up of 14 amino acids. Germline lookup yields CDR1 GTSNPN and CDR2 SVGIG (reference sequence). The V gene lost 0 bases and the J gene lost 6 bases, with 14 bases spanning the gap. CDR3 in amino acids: CAWSVLQDWNGYTF. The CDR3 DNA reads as TGTGCCTGGAGTGTACTTCAGGATTGGAATGGCTACACCTTC.

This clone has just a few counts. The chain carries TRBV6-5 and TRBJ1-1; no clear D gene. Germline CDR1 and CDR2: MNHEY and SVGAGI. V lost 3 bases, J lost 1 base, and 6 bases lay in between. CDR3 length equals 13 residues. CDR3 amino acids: CASSYRSNTEAFF. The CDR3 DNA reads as TGTGCCAGCAGTTATCGGTCGAACACTGAAGCTTTCTTT.

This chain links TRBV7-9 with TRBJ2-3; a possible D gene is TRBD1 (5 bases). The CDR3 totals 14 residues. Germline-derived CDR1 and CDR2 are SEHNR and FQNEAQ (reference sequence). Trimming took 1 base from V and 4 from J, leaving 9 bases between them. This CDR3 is CASSLGTRADTQYF. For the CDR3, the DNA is TGTGCCAGCAGCTTAGGAACCAGGGCAGATACGCAGTATTTT.

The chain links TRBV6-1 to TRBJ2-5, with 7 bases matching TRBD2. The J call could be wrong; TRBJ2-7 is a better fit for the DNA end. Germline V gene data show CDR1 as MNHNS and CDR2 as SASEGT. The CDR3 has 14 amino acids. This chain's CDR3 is CASSAGGASYEQYF. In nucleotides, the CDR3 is TGTGCCAGCAGTGCGGGGGGAGCCTCCTACGAGCAGTACTTC.

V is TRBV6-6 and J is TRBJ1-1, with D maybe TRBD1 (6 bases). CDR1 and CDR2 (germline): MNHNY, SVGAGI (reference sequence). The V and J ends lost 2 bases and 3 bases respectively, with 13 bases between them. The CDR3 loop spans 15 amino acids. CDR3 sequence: CASSYGGARDTEAFF. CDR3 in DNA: TGTGCCAGCAGTTACGGGGGGGCCAGGGACACTGAAGCTTTCTTT.